This T cell receptor beta chain appears in the sequencing data of a study of radiation and T cells in renal cell carcinoma. Profiled with immunoSEQ multiplex PCR; TCRdb holds only in-frame clones, not every one. The repertoire holds 60,000 to 65,000 clones, with around 80% as singletons. The time point was: blood 2 weeks post-SBRT. Treatment meaning: 15 Gy SBRT to primary tumor, nephrectomy 4 weeks later. Clear cell pathology was present in this patient's renal cell carcinoma. The clonotype originates from a man aged 60 to 75 with renal cell carcinoma. The sample in question was blood, obtained from a patient whose treatment included radiotherapy and nephrectomy.

In DNA, the CDR3 is TGTGCCAGCAGCTTAGAAACAGGGGGCAGCGCAGATACGCAGTATTTT. It translates to CASSLETGGSADTQYF. The chain carries TRBV7-2 and TRBJ2-3, with 9 bases lining up with TRBD1. Germline CDR1 and CDR2: SGHTA and FQGNSA. The CDR3 contains 16 residues. The junction had 6 bases not matched to a gene; V was cut back by 1 base and J by 4 bases. The full variable domain, rest sourced from reference TRBV7-2 and TRBJ2-3, is GAGVSQSPSNKVTEKGKDVELRCDPISGHTALYWYRQSLGQGLEFLIYFQGNSAPDKSGLPSDRFSAERTGGSVSTLTIQRTQQEDSAVYLCASSLETGGSADTQYFGPGTRLTVL.